The next 28 T cell receptor beta chains were all read from a single sample in a study of shared clonotypes between healthy human individuals. Profiled with immunoSEQ multiplex PCR; TCRdb holds only in-frame clones, not every one. The table shows about 480,000 clones, with over 75% occurring only once. Input material: PBMCs. These receptors originate from a woman in her thirties or forties in good health. Some clones in this sample may be carry-over from other donors' samples.

This clone was observed at least ten times. The V and J genes are TRBV6-6 and TRBJ2-3, with a tentative D call TRBD2 (5 bases). Germline V CDR1 and CDR2: MNHNY, SVGAGI (reference sequence). Trimming removed 2 bases at V and 4 bases at J, with 13 bases between. The CDR3 is 15 amino acids. CDR3: CASSYQQRAPDTQYF. In nucleotides, the CDR3 is TGTGCCAGCAGTTACCAACAGAGGGCACCAGATACGCAGTATTTT.

This chain joins TRBV23-1 and TRBJ1-1, with D unresolved. TRBV23-1 is treated as an ORF (open reading frame) with a function not yet certain. The CDR3 extends over 14 amino acids. The ends were cut back, 4 bases at V and 7 bases at J, with 16 bases in the middle. For the CDR3, the DNA is TGCGCCAGCAGTCGCCCTATCCGGACGGATGAAGCTTTCTTT. The encoded protein is CASSRPIRTDEAFF.

This CDR3 is CASSLTGVTEAFF. DNA of the CDR3: TGCGCCAGCAGCTTGACGGGGGTGACTGAAGCTTTCTTT. V is TRBV5-1 and J is TRBJ1-1; tentative D call: TRBD1 (5 bases). The CDR3 is 13 residues long. Germline assignment: CDR1 SGHRS and CDR2 YFSETQ. The ends were cut back, 1 base at V and 5 bases at J, with 9 bases in the middle.

Only a few counts were recorded for this clone. The chain employs TRBV7-8 and TRBJ2-3; D is tentatively TRBD1 or TRBD2 (6 bases each). The CDR3 is 14 residues long. Germline CDR1 is SGHVS and CDR2 is FQNEAQ. With 5 bases removed from V and 5 bases from J, the gap between germline ends came to 14 bases. CDR3 DNA: TGTGCCAGCAGCCTCGGGGGCACCCAAGATACGCAGTATTTT. This encodes CASSLGGTQDTQYF.

Only one count was recorded for this clone. The rearrangement links TRBV11-3 to TRBJ2-1; weak D call: TRBD2 (5 bases). CDR3 length equals 13 residues. V shed 1 base and J shed 8 bases, with 9 bases lying between them. Germline CDR1 SGHNT, CDR2 YENEEA. The chain's CDR3 is CASSLGLSYEQFF. The CDR3 DNA reads TGTGCCAGCAGCTTAGGACTATCCTATGAGCAGTTCTTC.

V usage is TRBV5-6 and J usage is TRBJ2-4, with 11 bases fitting TRBD1. The length of the CDR3 is 17 residues. The V gene end was trimmed by 2 bases and the J gene end by 1 base; junction bases not matched to a gene: 5. Germline V lookup: CDR1 SGHDT, CDR2 YYEEEE. The CDR3 loop reads CASSFGTGGRAKNIQYF. DNA for the CDR3: TGTGCCAGCAGCTTTGGGACAGGGGGTCGGGCCAAAAACATTCAGTACTTC.

The V and J genes are TRBV5-5 and TRBJ2-7, with no clear D. V lost 4 bases and J 0 bases, leaving 11 bases between the germline ends. Germline V lookup: CDR1 SGHKS, CDR2 YYEKEE (reference sequence). This CDR3 comprises 14 residues. CDR3 nucleotides: TGTGCCAGCAGCCCCTCAGAAAGCTCCTACGAGCAGTACTTC. It specifies CASSPSESSYEQYF.

About this clone: Mismatch with germline at one junction end may stem from a read error. The chain is built from TRBV7-7 and TRBJ2-1, with TRBD2 matching 9 bases. Germline values: CDR1 SSHAT, CDR2 FNYEAQ (reference sequence). This CDR3 comprises 15 residues. The CDR3: CASSPGTSRMNEQFF. Written as DNA, the CDR3 is TGTGCTAGCAGCCCCGGGACTAGCAGAATGAATGAGCAGTTCTTC.

This clone has a count of ten or more. This sequence joins TRBV7-9 and TRBJ1-4, with 9 bases fitting TRBD1. Germline values: CDR1 SEHNR, CDR2 FQNEAQ (reference sequence). The CDR3 is made up of 18 amino acids. Trimming removed 5 bases from V and 11 bases from J; junction bases left unmatched: 21. CDR3 sequence: CASSDRTGTGSTRHKLFF. Here the CDR3 DNA reads TGTGCCAGCAGCGACCGGACCGGGACAGGGTCAACCCGTCATAAACTGTTTTTT.

This sequence joins TRBV10-3 and TRBJ2-3; a weak D match, TRBD1 (6 bases). Germline lookup yields CDR1 ENHRY and CDR2 SYGVKD. V dropped 6 bases and J dropped 4 bases, with 14 bases sitting between them. This CDR3 has 14 residues. The CDR3: CAIRVRGIADTQYF. In DNA, the CDR3 is TGTGCCATCAGGGTTAGGGGGATCGCAGATACGCAGTATTTT.

This clone appeared many times. This chain joins TRBV28 and TRBJ2-4, with 10 bases that match TRBD1. Germline values: CDR1 MDHEN, CDR2 SYDVKM. V was pared by 2 bases and J by 5 bases, with 3 bases of the junction left unmatched. This CDR3 region has 15 residues. The DNA for the CDR3 is TGTGCCAGCAGTTTAATCGGGACAGGGGAAAACATTCAGTACTTC. It encodes CASSLIGTGENIQYF.

The rearrangement links TRBV13 to TRBJ1-1, with 7 bases fitting TRBD1. This CDR3 region has 16 residues. CDR1 and CDR2 from the germline V gene are PRHDT and FYEKMQ (reference sequence). Unmatched junction bases numbered 7, after V lost 3 bases and J lost 0 bases. CDR3 sequence reads: CASSLGNRGLNTEAFF. The CDR3 DNA follows: TGTGCCAGCAGCTTGGGGAACAGGGGCTTGAACACTGAAGCTTTCTTT.

The rearrangement joins TRBV28 to TRBJ2-1; TRBD2 aligns across 9 bases. The germline CDR1 and CDR2 sequences are MDHEN and SYDVKM. CDR3 length: 15 residues. Trimming took 6 bases from V and 0 from J; bases not matched to a gene: 3. The CDR3 coding sequence is TGTGCCAGCAGCGGTAGCGGGAGCTCCTACAATGAGCAGTTCTTC. Protein: CASSGSGSSYNEQFF.

The genes are TRBV5-1 and TRBJ2-2, with 8 bases lining up with TRBD2. Looked up from germline, CDR1 is SGHRS and CDR2 is YFSETQ. Trimming took 0 bases from V and 0 from J; bases not matched to a gene: 1. This CDR3 contains 16 residues. CDR3 bases: TGCGCCAGCAGCTTGGCACTAGCGGCGAACACCGGGGAGCTGTTTTTT. Protein: CASSLALAANTGELFF.

This clone was observed a few times. The V gene is TRBV2, the J gene TRBJ2-7; 12 bases agree with TRBD2. CDR1 and CDR2 (germline): SNHLY, FYNNEI. CDR3 length: 15 amino acids. V was pared by 7 bases and J by 2 bases, with 6 bases of the junction left unmatched. The CDR3 reads CASKRTSGVTYEQYF. CDR3 DNA sequence: TGTGCCAGCAAAAGGACTAGCGGGGTAACCTACGAGCAGTACTTC.

This chain links TRBV7-2 with TRBJ2-2; TRBD1 agrees at 8 bases. Germline V gene sequence: CDR1 SGHTA, CDR2 FQGNSA. The CDR3 loop spans 17 amino acids. The J segment lost 3 bases and the V segment lost 2 bases, leaving 8 bases of the junction unmatched. The CDR3 sequence is CASSLRQGATHTGELFF. The CDR3 bases are TGTGCCAGCAGCTTAAGGCAGGGGGCAACTCACACCGGGGAGCTGTTTTTT.

This clone was found a few times. The chain combines TRBV28 with TRBJ2-3, with D maybe TRBD1 (6 bases). The CDR3 extends over 15 amino acids. Per the germline V gene, CDR1 is MDHEN and CDR2 is SYDVKM. V was pared by 3 bases and J by 3 bases, with 13 bases between. In DNA form, the CDR3 reads TGTGCCAGCAGTTTTAACAGGGTGGTGACAGATACGCAGTATTTT. Translation gives CASSFNRVVTDTQYF.

This clone has at least ten counts. This chain connects TRBV6-6 to TRBJ2-1; possible D gene TRBD2, 6 bases. Trimming pared 11 bases from V and 1 base from J, leaving 18 bases between. The CDR3 loop spans 15 amino acids. Germline CDR1 is MNHNY and CDR2 is SVGAGI (reference sequence). Here the CDR3 DNA reads TGTGCCCACCGGGCGGAGGGCCGGTCCTACAATGAGCAGTTCTTC. Protein: CAHRAEGRSYNEQFF.

This clone was recorded a few times. V and J are TRBV7-6 and TRBJ2-5; D ambiguous. This CDR3 region has 14 residues. V was clipped by 1 base and J by 2 bases, with 8 bases between them. The V gene's germline CDR1 is SGHVS and CDR2 FNYEAQ. CDR3 region: CASSLGSAQETQYF. The CDR3 bases are TGTGCCAGCAGCTTAGGCTCAGCGCAAGAGACCCAGTACTTC.

On this clone itself: This may stem from a read error, because a much larger clone lies one nucleotide away. This chain joins TRBV15 and TRBJ1-2, with 8 bases matching TRBD1. The CDR3 runs 13 residues. The V and J ends lost 0 bases and 7 bases, in that order; junction bases with no gene match: 1. CDR1 and CDR2 from the germline V gene are LNHNV and YYDKDF (reference sequence). The CDR3 nucleotides are TGTGCCACCAGCAGAGAACAGGGGGGTGGCTACACCTTC. As protein: CATSREQGGGYTF. The full variable domain, its missing parts supplied by reference TRBV15 and TRBJ1-2, is DAMVIQNPRYQVTQFGKPVTLSCSQTLNHNVMYWYQQKSSQAPKLLFHYYDKDFNNEADTPDNFQSRRPNTSFCFLDIRSPGLGDTAMYLCATSREQGGGYTFGSGTRLTVV.

As for this clone: This CDR3 is also generated by other DNA sequences in the sample. The rearrangement uses TRBV30 and TRBJ2-1; a weak D match, TRBD2 (6 bases). CDR1 and CDR2 from the germline V gene are GTSNPN and SVGIG (reference sequence). The CDR3 contains 15 residues. V was shortened by 2 bases and J by 0 bases, with 11 bases between the two germline ends. The CDR3 reads CAWSSGGSSYNEQFF. CDR3 DNA sequence: TGTGCCTGGAGTAGCGGAGGGAGCTCCTACAATGAGCAGTTCTTC.

This chain uses TRBV7-2 with TRBJ1-1, with 8 bases fitting TRBD1. The CDR3 sequence is 15 residues long. V shed 0 bases, J shed 4 bases, and the junction held 4 bases outside the gene matches. Per the germline V gene, CDR1 is SGHTA and CDR2 is FQGNSA. As DNA, the CDR3 is TGTGCCAGCAGCTTAGCCCCTACAGGGGGCACTGAAGCTTTCTTT. This encodes CASSLAPTGGTEAFF.

The rearrangement joins TRBV6-6 to TRBJ2-2; D is unresolved. Trimming pared 6 bases from V and 5 bases from J, leaving 4 bases between. The germline V gene encodes CDR1 MNHNY and CDR2 SVGAGI (reference sequence). This CDR3 region has 11 residues. DNA of the CDR3: TGTGCCAGCAGCGATACCGGGGAGCTGTTTTTT. Encoded protein: CASSDTGELFF.

The chain recombines TRBV7-9 with TRBJ1-2, with D possibly matching TRBD1 (5 bases). Trimming stripped 1 base from V and 7 bases from J, with 16 bases between. The CDR3 is 15 amino acids. Germline CDR1 SEHNR, CDR2 FQNEAQ (reference sequence). Here the CDR3 reads CASSLVGREAIGYTF. CDR3 coding DNA: TGTGCCAGCAGCTTAGTGGGCAGGGAAGCCATTGGCTACACCTTC. Using reference TRBV7-9 and TRBJ1-2 for the parts outside the CDR3, the full variable domain is DTGVSQNPRHKITKRGQNVTFRCDPISEHNRLYWYRQTLGQGPEFLTYFQNEAQLEKSRLLSDRFSAERPKGSFSTLEIQRTEQGDSAMYLCASSLVGREAIGYTFGSGTRLTVV.

V gene TRBV5-4 combines with J gene TRBJ2-7; 12 bases align to TRBD2. This CDR3 region has 14 residues. V was clipped by 3 bases and J by 5 bases; unmatched bases: 3. The germline V gene has CDR1 SGHNT and CDR2 YYREEE (reference sequence). In DNA, the CDR3 is TGTGCCAGCAGCTCGACTAGCGGGAGTCACGAGCAGTACTTC. Translated, it gives CASSSTSGSHEQYF.

CDR3 loop: CSHQGPYEQYF. The CDR3 DNA reads as TGCAGTCATCAGGGGCCCTACGAGCAGTACTTC. The J gene is TRBJ2-7, the V gene TRBV20-1; possibly TRBD1 for D (6 bases). The germline V and J ends were trimmed by 8 bases and 2 bases, with 10 bases remaining between them. Germline CDR1 DFQATT, CDR2 SNEGSKA (reference sequence). This CDR3 has 11 residues.

This clone was detected a few times. The chain carries TRBV19 and TRBJ1-5; no clear D. The germline V gene has CDR1 LNHDA and CDR2 SQIVND (reference sequence). V lost 1 base, J lost 6 bases, and 7 bases lay in between. This CDR3 spans 13 amino acids. The CDR3 here is CASSIAHSQPQHF. Written as DNA, the CDR3 is TGTGCCAGTAGTATAGCTCACAGTCAGCCCCAGCATTTT. Full variable domain (outside the CDR3, taken from reference TRBV19 and TRBJ1-5): DGGITQSPKYLFRKEGQNVTLSCEQNLNHDAMYWYRQDPGQGLRLIYYSQIVNDFQKGDIAEGYSVSREKKESFPLTVTSAQKNPTAFYLCASSIAHSQPQHFGDGTRLSIL.

The chain carries TRBV2 and TRBJ2-2; weak D call: TRBD2 (5 bases). Germline CDR1 reads SNHLY; CDR2 reads FYNNEI. Trimming pared 5 bases from V and 0 bases from J, leaving 13 bases between. CDR3 length: 16 amino acids. The CDR3 loop reads CASSLRGSANTGELFF. The CDR3 DNA reads TGTGCCAGCAGTCTCCGCGGTAGCGCGAACACCGGGGAGCTGTTTTTT.